This TCR beta chain was sequenced during a study of cytomegalovirus exposure and HLA in healthy donors. General study results and limits: Later, an analysis found that common viral pathogens appeared to be linked with several of the most significant clusters. Later analysis revealed greater clonal expansion in HLA-associated TCR beta chains than in equally common others. In a later analysis, specific HLA alleles were associated with more than 15,000 TCR beta sequences at a 0.05 false discovery rate.

These donors counted as nominally healthy when sampled, but unrecorded immune exposures were likely. As for this clone: Its antigen is unknown.

The CDR3 extends over 11 amino acids. V dropped 8 bases and J dropped 5 bases, with 9 bases sitting between them. Germline loops: CDR1 MDHEN, CDR2 SYDVKM. The primer mix had 60 Vbeta and 13 Jbeta primers. TCRdb's table, derived via immunoSEQ multiplex PCR, lists solely in-frame clones and lacks some. The profile shows 90,000 to 140,000 clones, about three quarters of them singletons. The clonotype originates from a middle-aged woman in good health and CMV-seropositive. Sequencing was carried out using PBMCs. The chain links TRBV28 to TRBJ1-2; D is unclear. Written as DNA, the CDR3 is TGTGCCAGCTCGGGGTGGTATGGCTACACCTTC. Translation gives CASSGWYGYTF.